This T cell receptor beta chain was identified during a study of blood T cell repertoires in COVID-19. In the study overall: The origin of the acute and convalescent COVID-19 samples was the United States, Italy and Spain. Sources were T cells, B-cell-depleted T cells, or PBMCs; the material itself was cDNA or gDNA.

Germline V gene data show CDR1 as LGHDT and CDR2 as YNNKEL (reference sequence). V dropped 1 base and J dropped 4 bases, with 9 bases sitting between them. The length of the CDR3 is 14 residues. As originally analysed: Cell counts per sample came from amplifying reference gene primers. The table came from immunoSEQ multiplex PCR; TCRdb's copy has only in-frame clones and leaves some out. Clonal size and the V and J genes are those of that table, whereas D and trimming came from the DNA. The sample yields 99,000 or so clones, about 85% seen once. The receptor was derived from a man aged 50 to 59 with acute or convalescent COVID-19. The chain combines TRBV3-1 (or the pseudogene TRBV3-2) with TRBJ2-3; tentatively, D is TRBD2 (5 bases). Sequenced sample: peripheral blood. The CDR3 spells CASSQGSEADTQYF. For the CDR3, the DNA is TGTGCCAGCAGCCAAGGGTCGGAGGCAGATACGCAGTATTTT.